This T cell receptor beta chain was captured by sequencing in a study of CD8+CD57+ T cells in acquired aplastic anemia. Looking at the study overall: Average DNA yield from sorted CD4+ and CD8+ cells was about 2.9 ug. Study conclusions and caveats: CD8+ Simpson's diversity in patients was not significantly different from that in controls. The study identified under 30 CD8+ CDR3 sequences shared by patients and controls.

The germline V gene encodes CDR1 MNHEY and CDR2 SVGAGI. The CDR3 loop spans 15 amino acids. By flow cytometry, patients selected for sequencing had shown an expansion of CD8+CD57+ cells. Sampling of blood occurred while the patients had still received no therapy. Genomic DNA provided the template from which TCR beta VDJ and CDR3 profiles were obtained. Via MiXCR, TCRdb re-called the reads, giving one row per CDR3 protein. The repertoire consists of a few hundred thousand distinct CDR3 sequences, with roughly 53% occurring once and the leading ten covering around 20%. This clonotype appeared many times. No antigen is known for it. Mismatch with germline at one junction end may stem from a read error.

The source of this sequence is a human donor with aplastic anemia. The sample comprised sorted CD4+, CD8+, or CD8+CD57+ T cells (not recorded which) from PBMCs. The chain combines TRBV6-5 with TRBJ1-6; 8 bases map to TRBD1. The CDR3 spells CASSYSGTGNSPLHF. The CDR3 DNA follows: TGTGCCAGCAGCTACTCCGGGACAGGAAATTCACCCCTCCACTTT.